The rows below give T cell receptor beta chains drawn from one sample of a study of blood T cell repertoires in COVID-19. Profiling relied on immunoSEQ multiplex PCR, and the TCRdb table lists in-frame clones only, not all of them. The table includes about 180,000 clones, approximately 87% detected once. The source material was peripheral blood. The receptors derive from a woman in her seventies with COVID-19, enrolled during active disease. The conserved cysteine and the conserved F or W are not part of the CDR3 here. Fields, in order: J gene, D gene, V gene, CDR3 protein. A D gene is named only where the DNA matches it firmly.

>TRBJ1-1|-|TRBV20-1
SASIRFTTEAF
>TRBJ2-6|TRBD1|TRBV27
ASSPRQGAPGANVLT
>TRBJ2-7|-|TRBV3-1/TRBV3-2
ASRGGLGGSKYEQY
>TRBJ2-2|-|TRBV6-4
ASRGTKGGTGELF
>TRBJ2-1|TRBD1|TRBV14
ASSQRDRVVNEQF
>TRBJ2-2|TRBD2|TRBV28
ASSLSLAGALFGELF
>TRBJ1-4|-|TRBV6-5
ASRRGNEKLF
>TRBJ2-3|TRBD1|TRBV11-2
ASSHPGQGGGFGDTQY
>TRBJ1-2|TRBD1|TRBV30
AWSEGQDYGYT
>TRBJ1-2|TRBD1|TRBV10-3
AISLQGVDYGYT
>TRBJ1-5|-|TRBV4-1
ASSQDPDSRQPQH
>TRBJ2-3|TRBD2|TRBV9
ASSVVAGPSGSTQY
>TRBJ2-1|-|TRBV25-1
ASLIREQF
>TRBJ2-7|TRBD2|TRBV10-3
AISESGLAGRYEQY
>TRBJ2-3|-|TRBV7-9
ASSPAGVASDTQY
>TRBJ2-2|TRBD2|TRBV14
ASTPSGGTGELF
>TRBJ1-1|TRBD1|TRBV7-8
ASSLDSGQAYRNTEAF
>TRBJ2-3|-|TRBV5-1
ASSRGQSTDTQY
>TRBJ2-7|TRBD1|TRBV5-1
ASSFTGTGGDEQY
>TRBJ1-5|-|TRBV6-5
ASSYSSNSNQPQH
>TRBJ2-3|-|TRBV5-1
ASNPGTPNTDTQY
>TRBJ1-5|TRBD1|TRBV25-1
ASSAPKAGGHQPQH
>TRBJ2-7|TRBD2|TRBV18
ASSPPGPSRLAGLPYEQY
>TRBJ1-4|-|TRBV30
AWSGGGINEKLF
>TRBJ1-1|-|TRBV6-5
ASSYSGKGTEAF
>TRBJ1-5|-|TRBV19
ASNRDRNNQPQH
>TRBJ1-2|-|TRBV6-5
ATTFLGYGYT
>TRBJ2-5|-|TRBV14
ASSHVPETQY
>TRBJ2-3|-|TRBV29-1
SAADGVGTDTQY
>TRBJ2-3|-|TRBV11-2
ASSLAAVGLITDTQY
>TRBJ2-7|-|TRBV5-1
ASSSLTGSYEQY
>TRBJ2-1|TRBD1|TRBV15
ATGASRGLSYNEQF
>TRBJ1-3|TRBD1|TRBV5-8
ASSPDRAGYTIY
>TRBJ1-2|-|TRBV6-1
ASSERGGYGYT
>TRBJ1-5|-|TRBV30
AWSVQSNQPQH
>TRBJ1-6|TRBD1|TRBV2
ATQRGVRDRHNSPLH
>TRBJ2-7|TRBD1|TRBV5-5
ASSLPGQGAMGYEQY
>TRBJ1-2|-|TRBV12-5
ASGLVRGYGYT
>TRBJ2-7|-|TRBV7-2
ASSLNQGPYEQY
>TRBJ2-1|-|TRBV9
ASSQGVSSGNEQF
>TRBJ2-2|TRBD2|TRBV19
ASSRLAGGELF
>TRBJ1-5|TRBD1|TRBV6-5
ASVTQGQGYQPQH
>TRBJ2-7|-|TRBV29-1
SVGAANRYEQY